These 26 T cell receptor beta chains were sequenced from one sample in a study of identical twins. MiXCR, run by TCRdb on the 5' RACE reads, gives a single entry per CDR3 protein. The table includes about 520,000 distinct CDR3 sequences, around 20% detected once. This sample was also put to use in a study of T cells expressing NK-cell markers.

The sequencing sample was made of CD4+ T cells sorted from blood. The receptors derive from a woman aged 18-29 years in good health.

This clonotype showed up just a few times. The J gene is TRBJ2-7, the V gene TRBV7-9; tentatively, D is TRBD1 (5 bases). Trimming removed 6 bases at V and 0 bases at J, with 15 bases between. The CDR3 is 15 amino acids. Looked up from germline, CDR1 is SEHNR and CDR2 is FQNEAQ (reference sequence). The DNA for the CDR3 is TGTGCCAGCAGACGGACATCCCGGAGCTCCTACGAGCAGTACTTC. Translated: CASRRTSRSSYEQYF.

J is TRBJ2-7 and V is TRBV5-1; TRBD2 agrees at 8 bases. Germline V gives CDR1 SGHRS, CDR2 YFSETQ. Unmatched junction bases numbered 5, after V lost 5 bases and J lost 4 bases. CDR3 length: 13 residues. The CDR3 bases are TGCGCCAGCAGGGATAGCGGGATTTACGAGCAGTACTTC. The encoded protein is CASRDSGIYEQYF.

The rearrangement links TRBV5-4 to TRBJ2-3; tentatively, D is TRBD1 (6 bases). This CDR3 spans 14 amino acids. The germline gives CDR1 SGHNT, CDR2 YYREEE (reference sequence). Trimming removed 4 bases at V and 4 bases at J, with 13 bases between. This CDR3 is CASSHTKGADTQYF. The CDR3, as DNA: TGTGCCAGCAGCCATACTAAGGGGGCAGATACGCAGTATTTT. The full variable domain, its missing parts supplied by reference TRBV5-4 and TRBJ2-3, is ETGVTQSPTHLIKTRGQQVTLRCSSQSGHNTVSWYQQALGQGPQFIFQYYREEENGRGNFPPRFSGLQFPNYSSELNVNALELDDSALYLCASSHTKGADTQYFGPGTRLTVL.

The chain carries TRBV7-8 and TRBJ2-7, with D unclear. Germline CDR1 SGHVS, CDR2 FQNEAQ. Trimming pared 1 base from V and 6 bases from J, leaving 13 bases between. This CDR3 is 14 amino acids long. The CDR3 region is CASSLEGDLTEQYF. CDR3 DNA: TGTGCCAGCAGCTTAGAAGGAGATCTAACCGAGCAGTACTTC.

For the CDR3, the DNA is TGTGCCAGCAGTACGACAGGGGGAGAAATTTGCTACGAGCAGTACTTC. Translated, it gives CASSTTGGEICYEQYF. The chain is built from TRBV7-2 and TRBJ2-7; 9 bases are a match to TRBD1. Germline CDR1 reads SGHTA; CDR2 reads FQGNSA. The CDR3 runs to 16 residues. V gave up 6 bases and J gave up 3 bases; unmatched junction bases: 12.

A note on this clonotype: Relative to the germline gene, one junction end is altered; a read error may explain this. The chain combines TRBV6-2 or TRBV6-3 with TRBJ2-1; D is unresolved. The CDR3 loop spans 13 amino acids. CDR1 is MNHEY, CDR2 SVGEGT, per germline. CDR3 sequence (DNA): TGTGCCACCAGTAGTAGAACCTACAATGAGCAGTTCTTC. Translation: CATSSRTYNEQFF.

This clonotype has a count of ten or more. The DNA of the CDR3 is TGTGCCAGCATCGAAGGACAGGGGTCTCGAGAGCAGTACTTC. Encoded protein: CASIEGQGSREQYF. The chain uses TRBV7-9 and TRBJ2-7; 9 bases match TRBD1. The CDR3 runs to 14 residues. Germline-derived CDR1 and CDR2 are SEHNR and FQNEAQ (reference sequence). V shed 7 bases and J 7 bases; nucleotides not matched to a gene: 11.

This clonotype was counted many times. The chain is built from TRBV7-9 and TRBJ2-3; 14 nucleotides align to TRBD2. Germline CDR1 reads SEHNR; CDR2 reads FQNEAQ (reference sequence). There are 15 residues in the CDR3. V was pared by 5 bases and J by 6 bases, with 4 bases of the junction left unmatched. In DNA, the CDR3 is TGTGCCAGCAGCGAGACTAGCGGGGGGGCCGATACGCAGTATTTT. Translated, it gives CASSETSGGADTQYF.

V is TRBV3-1 and J is TRBJ2-2, with TRBD1 as a possible D gene (6 bases). Trimming stripped 7 bases from V and 5 bases from J, with 11 bases between. The CDR3 covers 13 residues. Germline assignment: CDR1 LGHDT and CDR2 YNNKEL (reference sequence). The CDR3 DNA reads TGTGCCAGCAAACAGGGTTGGACCGGGGAGCTGTTTTTT. It is translated as CASKQGWTGELFF.

In this sample, this clonotype turned up many times. The chain recombines TRBV11-2 with TRBJ2-1; 8 nucleotides align to TRBD2. The CDR3 has 13 residues. J was trimmed by 12 bases and V by 3 bases; bases with no gene match: 7. Germline V gene lookup returns CDR1 SGHAT and CDR2 FQNNGV. The CDR3 is CASSLFREGRQFF. The CDR3 coding sequence is TGTGCCAGCAGCTTGTTTCGGGAGGGACGGCAGTTCTTC.

This clonotype was observed a few times. The chain joins TRBV10-2 to TRBJ2-1; weak D call: TRBD1 (6 bases). The V gene lost 7 bases and the J gene lost 0 bases, with 16 bases spanning the gap. Germline V gene sequence: CDR1 WSHSY, CDR2 SAAADI. The CDR3 spans 16 residues. For the CDR3, the DNA is TGCGCCAGCACCTACTCAACAGGGACCTCCTACAATGAGCAGTTCTTC. Its translation: CASTYSTGTSYNEQFF.

The J gene is TRBJ2-1, the V gene TRBV2, with TRBD2 identical over 12 bases. In germline, CDR1 is SNHLY, CDR2 FYNNEI. The length of the CDR3 is 15 residues. V was pared by 6 bases and J by 9 bases, with 9 bases of the junction left unmatched. The chain's CDR3 is CASRETSGGPGEQFF. The CDR3 DNA follows: TGTGCCAGCAGGGAAACTAGCGGGGGGCCTGGTGAGCAGTTCTTC.

This clonotype was seen many times. Here the CDR3 reads CSARVPDLSYEQYF. The CDR3 region has the DNA TGCAGTGCTAGGGTCCCCGATTTGTCCTACGAGCAGTACTTC. The chain employs TRBV20-1 and TRBJ2-7; D gene unclear. The CDR3 loop spans 14 amino acids. The germline V and J ends were trimmed by 3 bases and 1 base, with 13 bases remaining between them. The germline V gene has CDR1 DFQATT and CDR2 SNEGSKA (reference sequence).

A few counts support this clonotype. The chain combines TRBV12-3 or TRBV12-4 with TRBJ2-5, with a possible D match to TRBD2 (6 bases). The germline V and J ends were trimmed by 6 bases and 5 bases, with 16 bases remaining between them. The CDR3 runs to 14 residues. CDR3 region: CASSRGLGAETQYF. The CDR3 DNA follows: TGTGCCAGCAGCCGGGGACTCGGAGCCGAGACCCAGTACTTC.

J is TRBJ1-6 and V is TRBV2, with a tentative D call TRBD1 (6 bases). CDR1 is SNHLY, CDR2 FYNNEI, per germline. The CDR3 length is 16 residues. Trimming took 8 bases from V and 6 from J, leaving 20 bases between them. The CDR3 region is CASSVGPRGVNSPLHF. CDR3 DNA: TGTGCCAGCTCCGTCGGTCCAAGGGGGGTTAATTCACCCCTCCACTTT.

J is TRBJ2-7 and V is TRBV27, with 7 bases fitting TRBD1. The CDR3 covers 13 residues. Germline CDR1 MNHEY, CDR2 SMNVEV (reference sequence). V lost 2 bases and J lost 4; bases outside the gene matches: 2. CDR3 amino acids: CASSLVQGYEQYF. The CDR3 DNA sequence: TGTGCCAGCAGTTTAGTACAGGGGTACGAGCAGTACTTC.

This clonotype was observed a few times. The V call is TRBV4-3, the J call TRBJ2-7; TRBD1 matches 7 bases. V shed 1 base, J shed 1 base, and the junction held 4 bases outside the gene matches. The CDR3 spans 15 residues. Germline-derived CDR1 and CDR2 are LGHNA and YSLEER. This CDR3 is CASSQGGTASYEQYF. CDR3 in DNA: TGCGCCAGCAGCCAAGGAGGGACAGCGTCCTACGAGCAGTACTTC.

This clonotype was seen more than once but under ten times. This chain links TRBV7-9 with TRBJ2-1; 9 positions agree with TRBD2. V trimming: 2 bases; J trimming: 3 bases; junction bases outside the gene matches: 5. The CDR3 runs to 16 residues. Germline V gene sequence: CDR1 SEHNR, CDR2 FQNEAQ (reference sequence). CDR3 amino acids: CASSLRAGGVYNEQFF. The CDR3 bases are TGTGCCAGCAGCTTACGCGCGGGGGGGGTCTACAATGAGCAGTTCTTC.

The chain has TRBV20-1 and TRBJ1-4; D remains unclear. With 4 bases removed from V and 5 bases from J, the gap between germline ends came to 8 bases. The CDR3 has 12 amino acids. From germline, CDR1 is DFQATT and CDR2 SNEGSKA (reference sequence). The CDR3 is CSAIGGNEKLFF. CDR3 nucleotides: TGCAGTGCTATCGGAGGGAATGAAAAACTGTTTTTT.

This clonotype turned up a few times. The chain employs TRBV12-3 or TRBV12-4 and TRBJ2-1, with D perhaps TRBD1 (5 bases). The ends were cut back, 5 bases at V and 6 bases at J, with 14 bases in the middle. The CDR3 extends over 14 amino acids. CDR3 region: CASSPAGRSNEQFF. Written as DNA, the CDR3 is TGTGCCAGCAGTCCTGCAGGGCGGAGCAATGAGCAGTTCTTC.

The V gene is TRBV29-1, the J gene TRBJ1-1; tentative D call: TRBD1 (6 bases). V was cut by 7 bases and J by 2 bases, with 14 bases left in between. Per germline, CDR1 SQVTM and CDR2 ANQGSEA. CDR3 length equals 13 residues. CDR3: CSALGQINTEAFF. The CDR3 bases are TGCAGCGCCCTCGGACAGATCAACACTGAAGCTTTCTTT.

This clonotype was counted a few times. The V gene is TRBV20-1, the J gene TRBJ2-1; 8 positions agree with TRBD2. V shed 3 bases, J shed 5 bases, and the junction held 6 bases outside the gene matches. This CDR3 contains 14 residues. Germline loops: CDR1 DFQATT, CDR2 SNEGSKA (reference sequence). CDR3 nucleotides: TGCAGTGCTAGTGTTAGCGGGAATGACAATGAGCAGTTCTTC. As protein: CSASVSGNDNEQFF.

This clonotype was counted a few times. CDR3 sequence reads: CASSQEVDYRETQYF. The DNA for the CDR3 is TGCGCCAGCAGCCAAGAAGTGGACTACCGGGAGACCCAGTACTTC. This chain uses TRBV4-3 with TRBJ2-5, with D possibly TRBD2 on 6 matching bases. The germline V gene has CDR1 LGHNA and CDR2 YSLEER. Trimming took off 0 bases at V and 5 bases at J, with 13 bases between the two ends. The CDR3 has 15 residues.

A few counts support this clonotype. Written as DNA, the CDR3 is TGCGCCAGCAGCTCGGACCGGGACAGGGAGATCTATGGCTACACCTTC. This translates into CASSSDRDREIYGYTF. The chain couples TRBV5-1 to TRBJ1-2, with 9 bases aligning to TRBD1. Per the germline V gene, CDR1 is SGHRS and CDR2 is YFSETQ. The CDR3 consists of 16 residues. Trimming took 3 bases from V and 4 from J; bases not matched to a gene: 10.

Many counts were recorded for this clonotype. The chain combines TRBV20-1 with TRBJ2-7; TRBD1 aligns across 9 bases. CDR3 length: 15 amino acids. V lost 0 bases and J lost 2; bases outside the gene matches: 5. Germline CDR1 reads DFQATT; CDR2 reads SNEGSKA (reference sequence). The CDR3 sequence is CSARDSRTGAYEQYF. As DNA, the CDR3 is TGCAGTGCTAGAGATAGCAGGACAGGGGCCTACGAGCAGTACTTC.

This clonotype was recorded many times. The rearrangement joins TRBV6-6 to TRBJ2-7; D may be TRBD1 (6 bases). V was pared by 8 bases and J by 3 bases, with 14 bases between. CDR3 length: 13 amino acids. Per germline, CDR1 MNHNY and CDR2 SVGAGI (reference sequence). The CDR3 protein is CASRNTGNYEQYF. The CDR3 DNA sequence: TGTGCCAGCCGTAACACAGGGAACTACGAGCAGTACTTC.